The subject of this entry is one T cell receptor beta chain. This CDR3 region has 15 residues. Germline CDR1 is MNHEY and CDR2 is SVGAGI. Trimming pared 2 bases from V and 8 bases from J, leaving 13 bases between. These data belong to a study of blood T cell repertoires in COVID-19. Study-wide background: Samples came from the United States, Italy and Spain, spanning acute and convalescent COVID-19.

In the source study's methods: Amplified reference gene primers provided the basis for estimating nucleated cell counts. Here immunoSEQ multiplex PCR was the method, and the copy in TCRdb shows in-frame clones only, minus some. D and trimming were read from the DNA, whereas the V and J calls and clone size are those reported in that table. Here the sample spans 110,000 to 150,000 clones, more than 85% being singletons. The sequenced sample consisted of peripheral blood. The gene calls are TRBV6-5 and TRBJ1-6; D is possibly TRBD1 (6 bases). The sequence was collected from a man between 60 and 75 years old with active or convalescent COVID-19. As DNA, the CDR3 is TGTGCCAGCAGTTACACGGGGGGCGATTATTCACCCCTCCACTTT. Amino acid sequence: CASSYTGGDYSPLHF.